The 25 T cell receptor beta chains listed next were all sequenced from one sample in a study of cytomegalovirus exposure and HLA in healthy donors. Using immunoSEQ multiplex PCR, the repertoire was profiled, and TCRdb retains in-frame clones only, with some absent. The repertoire holds under 200,000 clones, with about 90% as singletons. The specimen sequenced was PBMCs. The origin of the receptors is a woman in her late teens or twenties in good health and CMV-seropositive.

V is TRBV7-9 and J is TRBJ1-1; a possible D gene is TRBD1 (5 bases). With 5 bases removed from V and 0 bases from J, the gap between germline ends came to 10 bases. The CDR3 has 14 amino acids. CDR1 SEHNR and CDR2 FQNEAQ come from the germline V gene (reference sequence). In nucleotides, the CDR3 is TGTGCCAGCAGCGAAAGGGGAATGAACACTGAAGCTTTCTTT. Translating gives CASSERGMNTEAFF.

The CDR3 nucleotides are TGTGCCAGCAGTCCCTATAACGAGCAGTACTTC. As protein: CASSPYNEQYF. The V and J genes are TRBV28 and TRBJ2-7; D is unresolved. Per the germline V gene, CDR1 is MDHEN and CDR2 is SYDVKM. Trimming removed 5 bases from V and 5 bases from J, with 7 bases in between. This CDR3 spans 11 amino acids.

Of note for this clone: This specimen includes other DNA sequences encoding the same CDR3. V and J are TRBV30 and TRBJ2-1, with D possibly TRBD1 on 6 matching bases. V was pared by 4 bases and J by 4 bases, with 11 bases between. The CDR3 is 13 amino acids. CDR1 is GTSNPN, CDR2 SVGIG, per germline (reference sequence). Here the CDR3 DNA reads TGTGCCTGGACCCCCGGACAGTACAATGAGCAGTTCTTC. This codes for CAWTPGQYNEQFF.

The V gene is TRBV11-2, the J gene TRBJ1-1; D gene uncertain. Germline V gene lookup returns CDR1 SGHAT and CDR2 FQNNGV. Trimming pared 0 bases from V and 6 bases from J, leaving 11 bases between. The CDR3 is made up of 14 amino acids. CDR3 bases: TGTGCCAGCAGCTTAGATGTGGGGAGGGCTGAAGCTTTCTTT. Translating it yields CASSLDVGRAEAFF.

The chain employs TRBV10-2 and TRBJ2-5; D perhaps matches TRBD2 (6 bases). Deletions cut 4 bases from V and 4 bases from J, with 19 bases between. The CDR3 has 16 amino acids. From germline, CDR1 is WSHSY and CDR2 SAAADI. CDR3 bases: TGCGCCAGCAGTGGTAGGACTATCCCCCGAGGAGAGACCCAGTACTTC. Its translation is CASSGRTIPRGETQYF.

V and J are TRBV5-4 and TRBJ2-1; 7 nucleotides agree with TRBD2. The CDR3 is made up of 14 amino acids. V lost 6 bases and J lost 3; bases outside the gene matches: 6. Looked up from germline, CDR1 is SGHNT and CDR2 is YYREEE (reference sequence). The CDR3 nucleotides are TGTGCCAGCACGCAGCGGGAACACTACAATGAGCAGTTCTTC. It yields the protein CASTQREHYNEQFF.

On this clone itself: Other DNA sequences from this sample encode an identical CDR3 as well. V gene TRBV18 combines with J gene TRBJ1-6; 7 bases agree with TRBD1. V shed 2 bases and J 10 bases; nucleotides not matched to a gene: 5. Per germline, CDR1 KGHSH and CDR2 LQKENI. The CDR3 is 14 amino acids. CDR3 sequence reads: CASSPTGERSPLHF. The CDR3 DNA reads as TGTGCCAGCTCACCAACAGGGGAACGGTCACCCCTCCACTTT.

In DNA form, the CDR3 reads TGTGCCAGCAGCTTGAGGTCAGGGACAGGGGAAGGAAACACCATATATTTT. Protein: CASSLRSGTGEGNTIYF. This chain uses TRBV5-4 with TRBJ1-3; 10 positions match TRBD1. The CDR3 has 17 residues. Per the germline V gene, CDR1 is SGHNT and CDR2 is YYREEE (reference sequence). V dropped 1 base and J dropped 4; count of bases not matched to a gene: 8. Variable domain in full (rest from reference TRBV5-4 and TRBJ1-3): ETGVTQSPTHLIKTRGQQVTLRCSSQSGHNTVSWYQQALGQGPQFIFQYYREEENGRGNFPPRFSGLQFPNYSSELNVNALELDDSALYLCASSLRSGTGEGNTIYFGEGSWLTVV.

This chain connects TRBV18 to TRBJ2-7, with 9 nucleotides matching TRBD1. The CDR3 sequence is 14 residues long. Germline trimming cut 3 bases from V and 7 bases from J; bases unmatched to any gene: 7. Germline-derived CDR1 and CDR2 are KGHSH and LQKENI. The CDR3, as DNA: TGTGCCAGCTCACCCGGGACAGGGATGAGGGAGCAGTACTTC. Its translation is CASSPGTGMREQYF.

The chain carries TRBV5-1 and TRBJ2-7; 9 nucleotides match TRBD2. This CDR3 has 16 residues. The germline gives CDR1 SGHRS, CDR2 YFSETQ. After removal of 0 bases from V and 2 bases from J, the junction contained 6 bases not matched to a gene. CDR3 DNA: TGCGCCAGCAGCTTGGGTACGGGACTAGCCCCCTACGAGCAGTACTTC. Translated, it gives CASSLGTGLAPYEQYF.

CDR3 nucleotide sequence: TGTGCCAGCAGCTTAAGGGAGACAGGAAACACCATATATTTT. Translated: CASSLRETGNTIYF. This chain uses TRBV5-6 with TRBJ1-3; D is uncertain. Germline V lookup: CDR1 SGHDT, CDR2 YYEEEE. This CDR3 has 14 residues. The V gene lost 2 bases and the J gene lost 4 bases, with 10 bases spanning the gap.

V is TRBV6-1 and J is TRBJ2-7; 7 nucleotides line up with TRBD1. Germline CDR1 reads MNHNS; CDR2 reads SASEGT. J lost 3 bases, V lost 6 bases, and 8 bases had no gene match. The CDR3 is 14 amino acids. The CDR3: CASRSGQNIYEQYF. CDR3 in DNA: TGTGCCAGCAGATCGGGACAGAACATCTACGAGCAGTACTTC.

J is TRBJ2-7 and V is TRBV6-1; 9 bases map to TRBD1. Unmatched junction bases numbered 4, after V lost 5 bases and J lost 5 bases. The CDR3 is made up of 13 amino acids. Germline V lookup: CDR1 MNHNS, CDR2 SASEGT. CDR3 nucleotides: TGTGCCAGCAGTATATGGACAGGGGACGAGCAGTACTTC. This sequence encodes CASSIWTGDEQYF.

The chain uses TRBV30 and TRBJ1-2; no clear D. The CDR3 totals 17 residues. CDR1 GTSNPN and CDR2 SVGIG come from the germline V gene (reference sequence). Deletions cut 0 bases from V and 4 bases from J, with 21 bases between. This CDR3 is CAWSVRRGGFDAYGYTF. The CDR3 DNA is TGTGCCTGGAGTGTAAGACGGGGTGGATTCGACGCCTATGGCTACACCTTC. The whole variable domain, remainder taken from reference TRBV30 and TRBJ1-2, is SQTIHQWPATLVQPVGSPLSLECTVEGTSNPNLYWYRQAAGRGLQLLFYSVGIGQISSEVPQNLSASRPQDRQFILSSKKLLLSDSGFYLCAWSVRRGGFDAYGYTFGSGTRLTVV.

This clone was detected a few times. The chain has TRBV6-5 and TRBJ2-1; 13 bases line up with TRBD2. V lost 10 bases and J lost 12; bases outside the gene matches: 3. Germline V gene lookup returns CDR1 MNHEY and CDR2 SVGAGI. This CDR3 has 11 residues. DNA for the CDR3: TGTGCCACGGGACTAGCGGGATCGCAGTTCTTC. This gives the protein CATGLAGSQFF.

J is TRBJ1-6 and V is TRBV30, with D hard to call. CDR1 GTSNPN and CDR2 SVGIG come from the germline V gene (reference sequence). The CDR3 runs 13 residues. V was trimmed by 0 bases and J by 7 bases, leaving 7 bases between them. The CDR3 region is CAWSVWQNSPLHF. The CDR3 nucleotides are TGTGCCTGGAGTGTATGGCAAAATTCACCCCTCCACTTT.

This chain links TRBV2 with TRBJ2-3; TRBD2 is a possible D gene (5 bases). The CDR3 loop spans 14 amino acids. V lost 7 bases to trimming and J lost 2 bases, with 13 bases between them. Germline CDR1 SNHLY, CDR2 FYNNEI. In DNA, the CDR3 is TGTGCCAGCATGGCACGACTAATCACAGATACGCAGTATTTT. Its protein is CASMARLITDTQYF.

A single count supports this clone. This chain links TRBV6-6 with TRBJ1-1; D might be TRBD1 (5 bases). Per the germline V gene, CDR1 is MNHNY and CDR2 is SVGAGI (reference sequence). The CDR3 is 14 residues long. Trimming removed 8 bases from V and 8 bases from J, with 21 bases in between. CDR3: CASSPRGEGREAFF. Here the CDR3 DNA reads TGTGCCAGCTCACCTCGGGGGGAGGGGCGGGAAGCTTTCTTT.

This chain joins TRBV7-9 and TRBJ2-7, with TRBD2 matching over 8 bases. The germline gives CDR1 SEHNR, CDR2 FQNEAQ (reference sequence). V lost 2 bases, J lost 1 base, and 4 bases stayed unmatched. CDR3 length: 15 residues. The CDR3 sequence: CASSLSGTRSYEQYF. The CDR3 bases are TGTGCCAGCAGCTTATCCGGGACTAGGTCCTACGAGCAGTACTTC.

The chain uses TRBV5-1 and TRBJ2-1; D perhaps matches TRBD2 (5 bases). Trimming removed 0 bases at V and 7 bases at J, with 14 bases between. This CDR3 spans 15 amino acids. From germline, CDR1 is SGHRS and CDR2 YFSETQ. In nucleotides, the CDR3 is TGCGCCAGCAGCTTGGTTGCTGGGAGCCTTAATGAGCAGTTCTTC. Translated, it gives CASSLVAGSLNEQFF.

The V gene is TRBV12-5, the J gene TRBJ2-7, with TRBD1 as a possible D gene (6 bases). Germline CDR1 is LGHNT and CDR2 is FRNRAP. The CDR3 is 13 amino acids. V shed 7 bases and J shed 3 bases, with 13 bases lying between them. CDR3 sequence (DNA): TGTGCTAGTGCCCCCGACAGGAGCTACGAGCAGTACTTC. It encodes CASAPDRSYEQYF. The entire variable domain, with the rest obtained from reference TRBV12-5 and TRBJ2-7, is as follows: DARVTQTPRHKVTEMGQEVTMRCQPILGHNTVFWYRQTMMQGLELLAYFRNRAPLDDSGMPKDRFSAEMPDATLATLKIQPSEPRDSAVYFCASAPDRSYEQYFGPGTRLTVT.

In this sample, this clone turned up once. This chain links TRBV6-5 with TRBJ2-1; 11 bases fit TRBD2. CDR1 is MNHEY and CDR2 is SVGAGI in the germline V gene. J gave up 8 bases and V 5 bases, and 8 bases lay outside the gene matches. The CDR3 is 15 residues long. The CDR3 loop is CASSPLAGGSDEQFF. The DNA of the CDR3 is TGTGCCAGCAGTCCGCTAGCGGGAGGATCCGATGAGCAGTTCTTC.

This chain links TRBV27 with TRBJ2-1, with TRBD2 matching 12 bases. CDR1 MNHEY and CDR2 SMNVEV come from the germline V gene (reference sequence). Germline trimming cut 5 bases from V and 4 bases from J; bases unmatched to any gene: 6. The length of the CDR3 is 16 residues. CDR3 coding DNA: TGTGCCAGCAGTCTCCAACTAGCGGGGGGTTACAATGAGCAGTTCTTC. It encodes CASSLQLAGGYNEQFF.

The chain joins TRBV7-9 to TRBJ2-1, with TRBD2 as a possible D gene (6 bases). The CDR3 covers 14 residues. The V gene lost 3 bases and the J gene lost 5 bases, with 11 bases spanning the gap. Germline CDR1 SEHNR, CDR2 FQNEAQ (reference sequence). DNA for the CDR3: TGTGCCAGCAGCTTTGGGTCTAGCGACAATGAGCAGTTCTTC. It is translated as CASSFGSSDNEQFF.

The V gene is TRBV6-4, the J gene TRBJ2-3, with D tentatively TRBD2 (6 bases). CDR3 size: 16 residues. In germline, CDR1 is MRHNA, CDR2 SNTAGT. V was cut by 4 bases and J by 6 bases, with 20 bases left in between. The CDR3 is CASSAHTSSPTDTQYF. In nucleotides, the CDR3 is TGTGCCAGCAGTGCGCACACTAGCTCCCCCACGGATACGCAGTATTTT.